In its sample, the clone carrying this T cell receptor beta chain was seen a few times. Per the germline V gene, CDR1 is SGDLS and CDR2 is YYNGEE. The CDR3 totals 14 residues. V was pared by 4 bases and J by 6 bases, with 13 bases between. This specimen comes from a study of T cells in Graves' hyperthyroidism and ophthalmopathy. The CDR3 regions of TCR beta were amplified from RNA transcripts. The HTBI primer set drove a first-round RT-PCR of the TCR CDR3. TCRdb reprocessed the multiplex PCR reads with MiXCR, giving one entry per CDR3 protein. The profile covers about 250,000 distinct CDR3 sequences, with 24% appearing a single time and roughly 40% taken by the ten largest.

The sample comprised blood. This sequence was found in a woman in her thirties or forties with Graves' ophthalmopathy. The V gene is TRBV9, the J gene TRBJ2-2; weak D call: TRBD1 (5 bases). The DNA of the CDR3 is TGTGCCAGCAGCCCGCGCAGGGTTCCCGGGGAGCTGTTTTTT. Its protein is CASSPRRVPGELFF.